This paragraph reports one T cell receptor beta chain. This sample is part of a study of blood T cell repertoires in COVID-19. About the study: Sample material is recorded as cDNA or gDNA derived from T cells, B-cell-depleted T cells, or PBMCs.

CDR3 length: 16 residues. Trimming took 3 bases from V and 4 from J; bases not matched to a gene: 7. Germline CDR1 reads LNHNV; CDR2 reads YYDKDF (reference sequence). Only in-frame clones appear in the TCRdb table, and some are missing; sequencing was by immunoSEQ multiplex PCR. The profile shows roughly 190,000 clones, roughly 84% of them singletons. The sequencing input was PBMCs or T cells enriched from blood (not recorded which). V usage is TRBV15 and J usage is TRBJ1-4; 8 nucleotides match TRBD1. The TCR comes from a woman aged 25 to 39 who had been exposed to COVID-19. CDR3 nucleotide sequence: TGTGCCACCAGCAGGACCGACAGGGGCTTTAATGAAAAACTGTTTTTT. This translates into CATSRTDRGFNEKLFF.